The 25 T cell receptor beta chains below all came from one sample that was sequenced in a study of blood T cell repertoires in COVID-19. Using immunoSEQ multiplex PCR, the repertoire was profiled, and TCRdb retains in-frame clones only, with some absent. The sample holds 250,000 to 300,000 clones, about nine tenths seen once. Sequenced input: peripheral blood. The receptor set was obtained from a woman aged 55-75 years with acute or convalescent COVID-19.

The V and J genes are TRBV3-1 (or the pseudogene TRBV3-2) and TRBJ1-1; 7 bases align to TRBD1. CDR1 and CDR2 from the germline V gene are LGHDT and YNNKEL (reference sequence). The CDR3 extends over 13 amino acids. The ends lost 5 bases at V and 4 bases at J; junction bases unmatched: 4. CDR3 amino acids: CASSGQAGTEAFF. CDR3 DNA: TGTGCCAGCAGCGGACAGGCGGGCACTGAAGCTTTCTTT.

The chain uses TRBV15 and TRBJ2-7, with no clear D. Between the trimmed V and J ends, which lost 8 bases and 0 bases, there was a span of 17 bases. The CDR3 is 15 amino acids. Per the germline V gene, CDR1 is LNHNV and CDR2 is YYDKDF (reference sequence). CDR3 protein: CATSPLSHPSYEQYF. The DNA for the CDR3 is TGTGCCACCTCTCCACTATCACATCCCTCCTACGAGCAGTACTTC. The whole variable domain, filled in from reference TRBV15 and TRBJ2-7, reads DAMVIQNPRYQVTQFGKPVTLSCSQTLNHNVMYWYQQKSSQAPKLLFHYYDKDFNNEADTPDNFQSRRPNTSFCFLDIRSPGLGDTAMYLCATSPLSHPSYEQYFGPGTRLTVT.

This chain connects TRBV27 to TRBJ1-2; D not resolved. There are 13 residues in the CDR3. CDR1 is MNHEY and CDR2 is SMNVEV in the germline V gene (reference sequence). V shed 4 bases and J shed 7 bases, with 13 bases lying between them. The CDR3 nucleotides are TGTGCCAGCAGTTCGCAGGCTTCTGGTGGCTACACCTTC. It encodes CASSSQASGGYTF.

J is TRBJ1-4 and V is TRBV18; D is perhaps TRBD1 (5 bases). V lost 3 bases to trimming and J lost 6 bases, with 11 bases between them. The CDR3 spans 14 residues. Germline V lookup: CDR1 KGHSH, CDR2 LQKENI. The CDR3 loop reads CASSPTTVDEKLFF. The CDR3 DNA is TGTGCCAGCTCACCGACGACAGTTGATGAAAAACTGTTTTTT.

V usage is TRBV9 and J usage is TRBJ2-5; 9 bases map to TRBD2. V trimming: 3 bases; J trimming: 5 bases; junction bases outside the gene matches: 5. This CDR3 comprises 14 residues. Germline V gene sequence: CDR1 SGDLS, CDR2 YYNGEE. This chain's CDR3 is CASSALSGGETQYF. CDR3 bases: TGTGCCAGCAGCGCCCTTAGCGGGGGTGAGACCCAGTACTTC. Full variable domain (remainder filled in from reference TRBV9 and TRBJ2-5): DSGVTQTPKHLITATGQRVTLRCSPRSGDLSVYWYQQSLDQGLQFLIQYYNGEERAKGNILERFSAQQFPDLHSELNLSSLELGDSALYFCASSALSGGETQYFGPGTRLLVL.

The chain carries TRBV20-1 and TRBJ1-2; D remains unclear. From germline, CDR1 is DFQATT and CDR2 SNEGSKA (reference sequence). Trimming stripped 4 bases from V and 4 bases from J, with 4 bases between. This CDR3 region has 10 residues. The CDR3 DNA sequence: TGCAGTGCTAATAGCTATGGCTACACCTTC. This sequence encodes CSANSYGYTF.

The table lists this clone with a count of one. The chain is built from TRBV9 and TRBJ2-3, with 8 bases aligning to TRBD2. The CDR3 is 16 amino acids. Germline CDR1 SGDLS, CDR2 YYNGEE. The V and J ends lost 4 bases and 5 bases, in that order; junction bases with no gene match: 12. CDR3 sequence: CASSPRTGGAGDTQYF. Written as DNA, the CDR3 is TGTGCCAGCAGCCCCCGGACGGGGGGGGCTGGAGATACGCAGTATTTT. Based on the CDR3 plus reference TRBV9 and TRBJ2-3, the full variable domain is DSGVTQTPKHLITATGQRVTLRCSPRSGDLSVYWYQQSLDQGLQFLIQYYNGEERAKGNILERFSAQQFPDLHSELNLSSLELGDSALYFCASSPRTGGAGDTQYFGPGTRLTVL.

The chain joins TRBV28 to TRBJ1-2, with 7 bases fitting TRBD1. Trimming at V came to 2 bases and at J to 0 bases, leaving 6 bases not matched to a gene. The CDR3 has 16 amino acids. Germline V lookup: CDR1 MDHEN, CDR2 SYDVKM. The CDR3 here is CASSLIGTAPNYGYTF. In DNA, the CDR3 is TGTGCCAGCAGTTTAATAGGGACAGCCCCTAACTATGGCTACACCTTC.

This clone is a singleton in its sample. The V gene is TRBV18, the J gene TRBJ2-1; 10 bases fit TRBD2. This CDR3 region has 18 residues. CDR1 is KGHSH and CDR2 is LQKENI in the germline V gene. V shed 4 bases, J shed 7 bases, and the junction held 16 bases outside the gene matches. The CDR3 DNA reads as TGTGCCAGCTCACAGATTTCAAAGAGTCTAGCGGGAGTTAATGAGCAGTTCTTC. It translates to CASSQISKSLAGVNEQFF.

The chain links TRBV6-2 or TRBV6-3 to TRBJ2-3; 8 bases agree with TRBD2. The junction had 6 bases not matched to a gene; V was cut back by 0 bases and J by 4 bases. Germline CDR1 MNHEY, CDR2 SVGEGT. This CDR3 contains 16 residues. This chain's CDR3 is CASSYSAGGVSDTQYF. CDR3 in DNA: TGTGCCAGCAGTTACTCTGCGGGAGGAGTTTCAGATACGCAGTATTTT.

The genes are TRBV19 and TRBJ2-1, with 8 bases that match TRBD2. CDR3 length: 13 residues. Germline values: CDR1 LNHDA, CDR2 SQIVND (reference sequence). J was trimmed by 8 bases and V by 8 bases; bases with no gene match: 8. The CDR3, as DNA: TGTGCCAGTCGGGAGGGGAAGGGCGATGAGCAGTTCTTC. This gives the protein CASREGKGDEQFF.

This sequence joins TRBV12-3 or TRBV12-4 and TRBJ1-5, with a possible D match to TRBD1 (6 bases). Trimming shortened V by 3 bases and J by 6 bases, and 9 bases separated the two germline ends. CDR3 size: 13 residues. As DNA, the CDR3 is TGTGCCAGCAGTTTGTGGGGGCGTCAGCCCCAGCATTTT. This codes for CASSLWGRQPQHF.

The J gene is TRBJ1-5, the V gene TRBV4-1, with TRBD1 identical over 10 bases. The CDR3 spans 16 residues. V dropped 2 bases and J dropped 3; count of bases not matched to a gene: 4. Germline lookup yields CDR1 MGHRA and CDR2 YSYEKL. This CDR3 is CASSQLDRGVNQPQHF. The CDR3 DNA reads TGCGCCAGCAGCCAACTGGACAGGGGGGTCAATCAGCCCCAGCATTTT.

V is TRBV7-2 and J is TRBJ2-1; 8 nucleotides line up with TRBD2. This CDR3 is built from 16 residues. Looked up from germline, CDR1 is SGHTA and CDR2 is FQGNSA. The trim removed 0 bases at V and 3 bases at J, leaving 4 bases unmatched. This CDR3 is CASSLASGAFYNEQFF. The CDR3 DNA is TGTGCCAGCAGCTTAGCTAGCGGGGCCTTCTACAATGAGCAGTTCTTC.

The chain combines TRBV5-1 with TRBJ1-1, with D possibly matching TRBD1 (5 bases). The CDR3 is 14 residues long. V was clipped by 4 bases and J by 1 base, with 11 bases between them. Germline CDR1 is SGHRS and CDR2 is YFSETQ. In DNA, the CDR3 is TGCGCCAGCAGCATCCTGGGGCCGAACACTGAAGCTTTCTTT. It encodes CASSILGPNTEAFF.

V and J are TRBV30 and TRBJ2-7, with TRBD1 matching over 8 bases. After removal of 5 bases from V and 4 bases from J, the junction contained 10 bases not matched to a gene. Germline assignment: CDR1 GTSNPN and CDR2 SVGIG (reference sequence). The CDR3 consists of 14 residues. The CDR3 region is CAWVDRGRSYEQYF. The CDR3, as DNA: TGTGCCTGGGTCGACAGGGGAAGATCTTACGAGCAGTACTTC.

V is TRBV5-4 and J is TRBJ1-3, with 7 bases matching TRBD1. The V gene's germline CDR1 is SGHNT and CDR2 YYREEE (reference sequence). The V and J ends lost 3 bases and 8 bases, in that order; junction bases with no gene match: 11. This CDR3 region has 15 residues. CDR3 sequence reads: CASSSGTVNGDTIYF. The CDR3 nucleotides read TGTGCCAGCAGCTCCGGGACAGTTAACGGAGACACCATATATTTT.

This clone appeared once. This rearrangement joins TRBV28 to TRBJ2-1; no firm D call. The V end lost 7 bases, the J end lost 3 bases, and 4 bases lay between the germline ends. In germline, CDR1 is MDHEN, CDR2 SYDVKM. CDR3 size: 11 residues. CDR3 amino acids: CASTLYNEQFF. In DNA form, the CDR3 reads TGTGCCAGCACCCTCTACAATGAGCAGTTCTTC.

The chain links TRBV7-6 to TRBJ2-7; D might be TRBD2 (7 bases). The ends were cut back, 2 bases at V and 3 bases at J, with 14 bases in the middle. Germline V gives CDR1 SGHVS, CDR2 FNYEAQ. The CDR3 contains 15 residues. The CDR3 nucleotides read TGTGCCAGCAGCTTAACTGGGGGGGCGGACTACGAGCAGTACTTC. Protein sequence: CASSLTGGADYEQYF.

The V and J genes are TRBV15 and TRBJ1-5; D not certain. With 3 bases removed from V and 5 bases from J, the gap between germline ends came to 14 bases. Per the germline V gene, CDR1 is LNHNV and CDR2 is YYDKDF (reference sequence). The CDR3 is 15 residues long. Here the CDR3 reads CATSSGLMSYQPQHF. CDR3 nucleotide sequence: TGTGCCACCAGCAGTGGGCTAATGTCTTATCAGCCCCAGCATTTT. Filled out from reference TRBV15 and TRBJ1-5, the complete variable domain reads DAMVIQNPRYQVTQFGKPVTLSCSQTLNHNVMYWYQQKSSQAPKLLFHYYDKDFNNEADTPDNFQSRRPNTSFCFLDIRSPGLGDTAMYLCATSSGLMSYQPQHFGDGTRLSIL.

This clone has a count of ten or more. V is TRBV27 and J is TRBJ2-1; 12 bases agree with TRBD2. This CDR3 contains 14 residues. J gave up 10 bases and V 2 bases, and 3 bases lay outside the gene matches. Germline assignment: CDR1 MNHEY and CDR2 SMNVEV (reference sequence). Here the CDR3 reads CASSLKTSGSEQFF. In DNA form, the CDR3 reads TGTGCCAGCAGTTTAAAGACTAGCGGGAGCGAGCAGTTCTTC.

The rearrangement joins TRBV5-4 to TRBJ1-5; D is perhaps TRBD1 (5 bases). Germline CDR1 and CDR2: SGHNT and YYREEE (reference sequence). The CDR3 sequence is 16 residues long. V was cut by 4 bases and J by 1 base, with 15 bases left in between. The DNA of the CDR3 is TGTGCCAGCAGCCCCAGGGTAAGGGTAAGCAATCAGCCCCAGCATTTT. Translated, it gives CASSPRVRVSNQPQHF.

DNA of the CDR3: TGTGCCAGTAGTTCGACCGGGACAGGGGACGAGACCCAGTACTTC. This translates into CASSSTGTGDETQYF. The rearrangement links TRBV19 to TRBJ2-5; 10 nucleotides align to TRBD1. V lost 5 bases and J lost 5; bases outside the gene matches: 8. Germline V lookup: CDR1 LNHDA, CDR2 SQIVND (reference sequence). The CDR3 contains 15 residues.

The rearrangement uses TRBV5-4 and TRBJ1-2; 10 nucleotides line up with TRBD1. In germline, CDR1 is SGHNT, CDR2 YYREEE (reference sequence). This CDR3 has 18 amino acids. Trimming took 3 bases from V and 4 from J; bases not matched to a gene: 15. CDR3 amino acids: CASSSTGTGVRFAYGYTF. In nucleotides, the CDR3 is TGTGCCAGCAGCTCCACCGGGACAGGGGTGAGGTTCGCCTATGGCTACACCTTC.

A few counts support this clone. The chain links TRBV27 to TRBJ2-1, with 11 bases that match TRBD2. V trimming: 4 bases; J trimming: 9 bases; junction bases outside the gene matches: 14. Germline V gene data show CDR1 as MNHEY and CDR2 as SMNVEV (reference sequence). This CDR3 is 17 amino acids long. Here the CDR3 reads CASSSQAVAGGYIEQFF. In DNA form, the CDR3 reads TGTGCCAGCAGTTCCCAGGCAGTAGCGGGAGGGTATATTGAGCAGTTCTTC.